These 15 T cell receptor beta chains share one sample of origin, sequenced in a study of shared clonotypes between healthy human individuals. Terminally differentiated effector memory CD45RA+ cells were left out of the naive CD8 fraction, which was CD45RO-negative and positively selected for CCR7. Assay: immunoSEQ multiplex PCR; the TCRdb copy retains only in-frame clones and omits some. Of roughly 590,000 clones listed, just under 97% are singletons. The sample comprised naive CD8+ T cells sorted from blood. The receptors come from a woman aged 30 to 39 in good health.

J is TRBJ2-7 and V is TRBV14; TRBD1 aligns across 7 bases. The V segment lost 1 base and the J segment 3 bases; nucleotides outside the gene matches: 6. The V gene's germline CDR1 is SGHDN and CDR2 FVKESK. This CDR3 is 15 amino acids long. DNA for the CDR3: TGTGCCAGCAGCCAAGCACAGGGGATTTACTACGAGCAGTACTTC. Protein: CASSQAQGIYYEQYF.

The V and J genes are TRBV6-6 and TRBJ2-7; 7 bases are shared with TRBD2. Losses at the gene ends were 2 bases for V and 6 bases for J; bases not matched to a gene: 4. There are 13 residues in the CDR3. Germline V gene lookup returns CDR1 MNHNY and CDR2 SVGAGI (reference sequence). CDR3 sequence: CASSYHTSVEQYF. The CDR3 DNA reads as TGTGCCAGCAGTTACCACACTAGCGTCGAGCAGTACTTC.

The chain carries TRBV28 and TRBJ1-2; the match to TRBD1 covers 8 bases. The CDR3 extends over 20 amino acids. CDR1 is MDHEN, CDR2 SYDVKM, per germline. Trimming removed 2 bases from V and 8 bases from J; junction bases left unmatched: 25. The CDR3 region is CASSLNRRWTGMWGVVGYTF. CDR3 DNA: TGTGCCAGCAGTTTAAATCGCCGGTGGACAGGGATGTGGGGGGTTGTAGGCTACACCTTC.

The gene calls are TRBV27 and TRBJ2-1, with 10 bases lining up with TRBD1. The CDR3 has 15 amino acids. With 7 bases clipped from V and 4 bases from J, the junction kept 7 bases outside the gene matches. Germline-derived CDR1 and CDR2 are MNHEY and SMNVEV (reference sequence). CDR3 residues: CASNRPGQGYNEQFF. The CDR3 bases are TGTGCCAGCAATCGACCGGGACAGGGGTACAATGAGCAGTTCTTC.

In its sample, this clone was seen once. The genes are TRBV13 and TRBJ1-2; D remains unclear. This CDR3 has 14 amino acids. The V gene lost 0 bases and the J gene lost 3 bases, with 8 bases spanning the gap. From germline, CDR1 is PRHDT and CDR2 FYEKMQ (reference sequence). CDR3 in amino acids: CASSLGLSDYGYTF. CDR3 in DNA: TGTGCCAGCAGCTTAGGTCTTTCGGACTATGGCTACACCTTC.

This clone was detected only once. The CDR3 sequence: CAISDGGFANTGELFF. For the CDR3, the DNA is TGTGCCATCAGTGATGGCGGCTTCGCGAACACCGGGGAGCTGTTTTTT. The rearrangement uses TRBV10-3 and TRBJ2-2, with D unresolved. Trimming stripped 3 bases from V and 0 bases from J, with 11 bases between. This CDR3 spans 16 amino acids. Germline-derived CDR1 and CDR2 are ENHRY and SYGVKD.

The J gene is TRBJ2-2, the V gene TRBV29-1; TRBD2 is a possible D gene (5 bases). This CDR3 has 17 residues. The germline V gene encodes CDR1 SQVTM and CDR2 ANQGSEA. Trimming removed 0 bases from V and 3 bases from J, with 17 bases in between. CDR3 in DNA: TGCAGCGTTGAAGATCGTCGGGCGGGTGGGGACACCGGGGAGCTGTTTTTT. As protein: CSVEDRRAGGDTGELFF.

The V and J genes are TRBV13 and TRBJ2-3, with D uncertain. Germline V CDR1 and CDR2: PRHDT, FYEKMQ (reference sequence). The CDR3 runs 12 residues. V lost 5 bases, J lost 2 bases, and 5 bases lay in between. CDR3 region: CASSETTDTQYF. The CDR3 region has the DNA TGTGCCAGCAGCGAGACCACAGATACGCAGTATTTT.

The chain recombines TRBV28 with TRBJ1-1, with 8 bases fitting TRBD1. The germline CDR1 and CDR2 sequences are MDHEN and SYDVKM. Trimming took 8 bases from V and 4 from J; bases not matched to a gene: 6. The CDR3 is 13 amino acids. The CDR3 sequence: CASGLRGPTEAFF. CDR3 nucleotides: TGTGCCAGCGGCCTCAGGGGGCCCACTGAAGCTTTCTTT.

The rearrangement links TRBV6-5 to TRBJ2-1; TRBD1 matches 7 bases. The CDR3 is 14 residues long. Germline loops: CDR1 MNHEY, CDR2 SVGAGI. After removal of 7 bases from V and 8 bases from J, the junction contained 11 bases not matched to a gene. CDR3: CASKEGAWGYEQFF. CDR3 bases: TGTGCCAGCAAAGAGGGGGCCTGGGGGTATGAGCAGTTCTTC.

The rearrangement joins TRBV27 to TRBJ1-2; TRBD1 aligns across 9 bases. V lost 5 bases, J lost 6 bases, and 4 bases stayed unmatched. This CDR3 is 13 amino acids long. Germline CDR1 is MNHEY and CDR2 is SMNVEV (reference sequence). The CDR3 reads CASSPGTGHGYTF. In nucleotides, the CDR3 is TGTGCCAGCAGTCCAGGGACAGGGCATGGCTACACCTTC.

The V gene is TRBV27, the J gene TRBJ2-5; 7 bases are shared with TRBD2. Trimming at V came to 6 bases and at J to 2 bases, leaving 6 bases not matched to a gene. Germline assignment: CDR1 MNHEY and CDR2 SMNVEV (reference sequence). The CDR3 loop spans 14 amino acids. The DNA for the CDR3 is TGTGCCAGCAGCCCGACGGGAGGACAAGAGACCCAGTACTTC. Protein product: CASSPTGGQETQYF.

The chain combines TRBV6-6 with TRBJ2-5; 9 nucleotides align to TRBD2. The CDR3 length is 14 residues. The ends lost 4 bases at V and 5 bases at J; junction bases unmatched: 5. CDR1 is MNHNY and CDR2 is SVGAGI in the germline V gene (reference sequence). Here the CDR3 reads CASSWLAGRETQYF. The CDR3 DNA reads as TGTGCCAGCAGTTGGCTAGCGGGACGGGAGACCCAGTACTTC.

The chain joins TRBV4-2 to TRBJ2-5; 10 nucleotides agree with TRBD2. CDR3 length equals 22 residues. Per germline, CDR1 LGHNA and CDR2 YNFKEQ. V gave up 1 base and J gave up 1 base; unmatched junction bases: 21. This chain's CDR3 is CASSQVWSVVAGGKTTQETQYF. CDR3 coding DNA: TGTGCCAGCAGCCAAGTATGGTCGGTGGTAGCGGGAGGAAAAACTACCCAAGAGACCCAGTACTTC.

The rearrangement uses TRBV30 and TRBJ2-3; TRBD2 is a possible D gene (7 bases). The V and J ends lost 4 bases and 6 bases respectively, with 17 bases between them. Germline loops: CDR1 GTSNPN, CDR2 SVGIG (reference sequence). CDR3 size: 14 residues. CDR3 in amino acids: CAWTQAGRGDTQYF. The DNA of the CDR3 is TGTGCCTGGACTCAAGCGGGGAGGGGGGATACGCAGTATTTT.